What follows is one T cell receptor (beta chain) and its context. What it recognizes is unknown. The CDR3 loop spans 17 amino acids. J was trimmed by 4 bases and V by 2 bases; bases with no gene match: 12. From germline, CDR1 is MNHEY and CDR2 SMNVEV (reference sequence). This entry comes from a study of T cells in narcolepsy. Turning to the study itself: Healthy controls were enrolled alongside patients with narcolepsy type 1 or type 2. Regarding the study as a whole: Healthy controls reportedly lacked the autoreactive clonotypes serially found in patients' blood. No autoreactive T cell clone sequences appeared in some memory CD4+ repertoires. Same-patient CSF and blood CD4+ T cell clonotypes included HCRT-specific and TRIB2-specific autoreactive ones.

The protocol was immunoSEQ multiplex PCR, while the TCRdb copy is restricted to in-frame clones and leaves out a portion. The profile shows around 15,000 clones, 65% to 90% of them singletons. The chain has TRBV27 and TRBJ1-2, with 8 bases aligning to TRBD1. This clonotype originated in a human donor in good health. What was sequenced was memory (CD45RA-) CD4+ T cells from blood. The CDR3 protein is CASSLAPRLTGVYGYTF. The CDR3 nucleotides are TGTGCCAGCAGTTTAGCCCCACGGCTGACAGGGGTCTATGGCTACACCTTC.